A single sample gave rise to the 2 T cell receptor beta chains below, sequenced in a study of shared clonotypes between healthy human individuals. Clones were sequenced by immunoSEQ multiplex PCR, and TCRdb holds only the in-frame ones, with some missing. The sample contains about 1,500,000 clones, around 95% of which appear only once. Sequenced: naive CD4+ T cells sorted from blood. Indicated subset: CD45RA+ positively selected. These receptors were collected from a man younger than 40 in good health.

This chain connects TRBV19 to TRBJ2-5; D is ambiguous. The germline V and J ends were trimmed by 4 bases and 0 bases, with 15 bases remaining between them. The CDR3 consists of 16 residues. Looked up from germline, CDR1 is LNHDA and CDR2 is SQIVND (reference sequence). As DNA, the CDR3 is TGTGCCAGTAGTAGGTGGGGAACCGTATACCAAGAGACCCAGTACTTC. Encoded protein: CASSRWGTVYQETQYF.

This clone was seen a single time. CDR3 protein: CASSFPPGTGNYGYTF. Written as DNA, the CDR3 is TGTGCCAGCAGTTTTCCCCCCGGGACAGGGAACTATGGCTACACCTTC. The chain joins TRBV28 to TRBJ1-2; 9 bases are shared with TRBD1. The ends lost 3 bases at V and 2 bases at J; junction bases unmatched: 7. The CDR3 loop spans 16 amino acids. CDR1 is MDHEN and CDR2 is SYDVKM in the germline V gene.